The clone carrying this TCR beta chain is called medium-sized based on its frequency. Antigen: not known. Each sample's input was around 270 ng genomic DNA, 38,000 or so genome equivalents. This record comes from a study of T cell clusters in autoimmune cytopenias. Study conclusions and caveats: TRB repertoire shifts in secondary cytopenia and chronic lymphocytic leukemia mostly reflected lymphoma, not autoimmunity.

TRB rearrangements were amplified by touch-down multiplex PCR with mixed TRB-A/B primers. For each CDR3 protein, TCRdb gives one entry from its re-call of the multiplex PCR reads, without DNA. Its table records approximately 3,100 distinct CDR3 sequences. The CDR3 contains 14 residues. CDR1 and CDR2 (germline): MNHEY, SMNVEV (reference sequence). The sequence derives from a human donor with an autoimmune cytopenia or autoimmune hepatitis (not recorded which). Sequencing was performed on peripheral blood. The chain combines TRBV27 with TRBJ1-2. This CDR3 reads CASSLSETRAGYTF.